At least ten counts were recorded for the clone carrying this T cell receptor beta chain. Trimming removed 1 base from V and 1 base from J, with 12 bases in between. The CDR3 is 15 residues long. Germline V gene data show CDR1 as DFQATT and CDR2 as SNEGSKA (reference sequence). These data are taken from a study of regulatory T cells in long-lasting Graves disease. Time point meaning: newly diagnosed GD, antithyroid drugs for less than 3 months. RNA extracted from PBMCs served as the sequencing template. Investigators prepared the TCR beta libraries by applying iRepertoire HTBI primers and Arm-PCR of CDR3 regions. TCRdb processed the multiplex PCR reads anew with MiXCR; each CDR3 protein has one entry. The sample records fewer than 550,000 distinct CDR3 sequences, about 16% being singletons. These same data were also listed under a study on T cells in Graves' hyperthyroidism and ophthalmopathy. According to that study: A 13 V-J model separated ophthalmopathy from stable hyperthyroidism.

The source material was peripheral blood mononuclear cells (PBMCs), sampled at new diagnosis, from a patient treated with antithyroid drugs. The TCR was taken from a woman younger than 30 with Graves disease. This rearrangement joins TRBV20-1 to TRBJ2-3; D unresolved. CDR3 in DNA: TGCAGTGCTAGAGTCCCCTTCCTAGGCACAGATACGCAGTATTTT. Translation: CSARVPFLGTDTQYF.